Following are 32 T cell receptor beta chains from one sample sequenced in a study of PD-1 blockade in classical Hodgkin lymphoma. No patient escaped relapse after autologous stem cell transplantation, and brentuximab vedotin exposure varied. Magnetic negative selection was used to purify CD4+ T cells from thawed PBMCs. The assay was immunoSEQ multiplex PCR, and TCRdb's table has in-frame clones only and misses some. The sample carries about 35,000 clones, 75% to 95% recorded once. Sequenced material: CD4+ T cells from blood, taken at baseline. These receptors were collected from a human donor with classical Hodgkin lymphoma.

V usage is TRBV9 and J usage is TRBJ1-3; 7 nucleotides line up with TRBD1. This CDR3 is built from 14 residues. V was clipped by 3 bases and J by 2 bases; unmatched bases: 2. Germline V gene lookup returns CDR1 SGDLS and CDR2 YYNGEE. The CDR3 sequence is CASSGQGAGNTIYF. Here the CDR3 DNA reads TGTGCCAGCAGCGGCCAGGGGGCTGGAAACACCATATATTTT.

The V and J genes are TRBV7-2 and TRBJ2-1; 8 positions agree with TRBD2. V was clipped by 2 bases and J by 7 bases; unmatched bases: 7. From germline, CDR1 is SGHTA and CDR2 FQGNSA. CDR3 length: 15 amino acids. CDR3 nucleotide sequence: TGTGCCAGCAGCTTACTAGCGGGCCGGTGGAATGAGCAGTTCTTC. Translation: CASSLLAGRWNEQFF.

The chain uses TRBV28 and TRBJ2-3; 11 bases fit TRBD1. The CDR3 totals 18 residues. V lost 2 bases to trimming and J lost 0 bases; unmatched junction nucleotides: 7. CDR1 is MDHEN, CDR2 SYDVKM, per germline. Here the CDR3 reads CASSLPRDRGGSTDTQYF. In DNA form, the CDR3 reads TGTGCCAGCAGTTTACCGCGGGACAGGGGGGGGAGCACAGATACGCAGTATTTT.

The V and J genes are TRBV5-1 and TRBJ2-3, with no clear D. V dropped 2 bases and J dropped 4 bases, with 11 bases sitting between them. This CDR3 region has 14 residues. Germline V lookup: CDR1 SGHRS, CDR2 YFSETQ. CDR3 sequence: CASSFLRVPDTQYF. As DNA, the CDR3 is TGCGCCAGCAGCTTTCTGAGAGTGCCAGATACGCAGTATTTT.

The chain joins TRBV29-1 to TRBJ2-7; TRBD2 might be the D (6 bases). Trimming stripped 1 base from V and 6 bases from J, with 10 bases between. CDR1 is SQVTM and CDR2 is ANQGSEA in the germline V gene. This CDR3 spans 12 amino acids. The CDR3 DNA follows: TGCAGCGTTGAAGTGGGGGGTATCGAGCAGTACTTC. Amino acids: CSVEVGGIEQYF.

The chain employs TRBV9 and TRBJ1-2, with no clear D. The CDR3 contains 12 residues. The germline V gene encodes CDR1 SGDLS and CDR2 YYNGEE. CDR3 bases: TGTGTTCCATCGGATTCTAACTATGGCTACACCTTC. Its protein product is CVPSDSNYGYTF.

The DNA of the CDR3 is TGTGCCAGCTCACCGAAAGAGACCCAGTACTTC. Protein product: CASSPKETQYF. The V and J genes are TRBV18 and TRBJ2-5, with D unresolved. This CDR3 comprises 11 residues. Germline assignment: CDR1 KGHSH and CDR2 LQKENI. The V end lost 3 bases, the J end lost 3 bases, and 2 bases lay between the germline ends.

This rearrangement joins TRBV28 to TRBJ2-3; D gene unclear. Germline CDR1 reads MDHEN; CDR2 reads SYDVKM. V was shortened by 5 bases and J by 10 bases, with 13 bases between the two germline ends. CDR3 length: 12 amino acids. The CDR3 coding sequence is TGTGCCAGCAGTCCCGCCTCGCGTGCGCAGTATTTT. It codes for CASSPASRAQYF.

The rearrangement links TRBV2 to TRBJ2-7, with D possibly matching TRBD2 (6 bases). The CDR3 totals 11 residues. Trimming removed 0 bases from V and 12 bases from J, with 9 bases in between. The germline V gene has CDR1 SNHLY and CDR2 FYNNEI. CDR3 bases: TGTGCCAGCAGTGAAGCTTCAGCGGGGTACTTC. This translates into CASSEASAGYF.

Only a few counts were recorded for this clone. The CDR3 sequence: CASSPRPAASNTEAFF. The CDR3 nucleotides read TGTGCCAGCAGCCCACGCCCGGCAGCGTCCAACACTGAAGCTTTCTTT. V is TRBV5-6 and J is TRBJ1-1; no definite D call. Germline lookup yields CDR1 SGHDT and CDR2 YYEEEE. Trimming cost V 4 bases and J 2 bases, with 18 bases left between them. The CDR3 totals 16 residues.

The chain links TRBV27 to TRBJ2-7, with D uncertain. Trimming removed 2 bases from V and 3 bases from J, with 8 bases in between. There are 13 residues in the CDR3. Germline values: CDR1 MNHEY, CDR2 SMNVEV (reference sequence). The CDR3 nucleotides are TGTGCCAGCAGTTTACTCCCCCTCTACGAGCAGTACTTC. This translates into CASSLLPLYEQYF.

The chain uses TRBV18 and TRBJ2-7, with D unresolved. Germline V gene sequence: CDR1 KGHSH, CDR2 LQKENI. The CDR3 is made up of 14 amino acids. V was cut by 4 bases and J by 2 bases, with 12 bases left in between. The CDR3 DNA reads as TGTGCCAGCTCACGGTCAGTTGTAACCTACGAGCAGTACTTC. This encodes CASSRSVVTYEQYF.

This sequence joins TRBV29-1 and TRBJ1-1, with D possibly TRBD1 on 6 matching bases. The CDR3 has 11 residues. CDR1 SQVTM and CDR2 ANQGSEA come from the germline V gene. Trimming stripped 7 bases from V and 3 bases from J, with 9 bases between. CDR3 residues: CSAGEHTEAFF. CDR3 in DNA: TGCAGCGCAGGGGAGCACACTGAAGCTTTCTTT.

The chain uses TRBV27 and TRBJ1-3, with 11 bases matching TRBD1. V lost 2 bases to trimming and J lost 7 bases; unmatched junction nucleotides: 1. Germline values: CDR1 MNHEY, CDR2 SMNVEV (reference sequence). This CDR3 contains 14 residues. The chain's CDR3 is CASSLGQGANTIYF. CDR3 DNA: TGTGCCAGCAGTTTAGGACAGGGGGCGAACACCATATATTTT.

V is TRBV10-3 and J is TRBJ2-7; 7 nucleotides align to TRBD1. This CDR3 comprises 13 residues. Trimming at V came to 6 bases and at J to 5 bases, leaving 7 bases not matched to a gene. CDR1 is ENHRY, CDR2 SYGVKD, per germline. CDR3 sequence: CAISPGQLNEQYF. The CDR3 coding sequence is TGTGCCATCAGCCCGGGACAGCTGAACGAGCAGTACTTC.

V usage is TRBV28 and J usage is TRBJ1-2; D call uncertain. The germline V and J ends were trimmed by 6 bases and 4 bases, with 15 bases remaining between them. CDR1 is MDHEN, CDR2 SYDVKM, per germline. The CDR3 is 14 amino acids. CDR3 bases: TGTGCCAGCAGCAGACCCCGGACGGTCTATGGCTACACCTTC. This translates into CASSRPRTVYGYTF.

The chain couples TRBV4-1 to TRBJ1-2; the match to TRBD1 covers 7 bases. V lost 1 base, J lost 2 bases, and 13 bases stayed unmatched. The CDR3 covers 18 residues. Germline V CDR1 and CDR2: MGHRA, YSYEKL. The CDR3 loop reads CASSQGTPTGHINYGYTF. Here the CDR3 DNA reads TGCGCCAGCAGCCAAGGCACTCCGACAGGGCATATCAACTATGGCTACACCTTC.

In regard to this clone: At one end, the junction sequence differs from germline, possibly due to a read error. The J gene is TRBJ1-3, the V gene TRBV9; no clear D gene. Germline assignment: CDR1 SGDLS and CDR2 YYNGEE. The CDR3 has 15 amino acids. This chain's CDR3 is CASSVDPDQIQVSDF. CDR3 nucleotides: TGTGCCAGCAGCGTAGATCCTGATCAGATCCAGGTCAGCGATTTT.

This rearrangement joins TRBV11-3 to TRBJ2-7; unclear D gene. The germline CDR1 and CDR2 sequences are SGHNT and YENEEA. The CDR3 is made up of 13 amino acids. Deletions cut 5 bases from V and 0 bases from J, with 8 bases between. The CDR3 DNA reads TGTGCCAGCAGCCCCGACAACTCCTACGAGCAGTACTTC. Protein: CASSPDNSYEQYF.

This chain joins TRBV18 and TRBJ2-1, with 8 bases identical to TRBD2. The length of the CDR3 is 15 residues. Losses at the gene ends were 2 bases for V and 5 bases for J; bases not matched to a gene: 5. Germline CDR1 is KGHSH and CDR2 is LQKENI. The CDR3 reads CASSPGGRSNNEQFF. CDR3 nucleotides: TGTGCCAGCTCACCAGGCGGGAGGTCTAACAATGAGCAGTTCTTC.

The chain joins TRBV19 to TRBJ1-3, with TRBD1 as a possible D gene (5 bases). Germline CDR1 reads LNHDA; CDR2 reads SQIVND (reference sequence). Trimming removed 5 bases from V and 0 bases from J, with 11 bases in between. CDR3 size: 15 residues. The CDR3 sequence is CASSDTGLSGNTIYF. The CDR3 nucleotides are TGTGCCAGTAGTGACACAGGCCTCTCTGGAAACACCATATATTTT.

This rearrangement joins TRBV18 to TRBJ2-1; a possible D gene is TRBD2 (6 bases). Deletions cut 6 bases from V and 3 bases from J, with 15 bases between. CDR1 and CDR2 from the germline V gene are KGHSH and LQKENI. The CDR3 runs to 15 residues. The DNA for the CDR3 is TGTGCCAGCTCCGAATACATGGGGGGCTACAATGAGCAGTTCTTC. As protein: CASSEYMGGYNEQFF.

The V and J genes are TRBV28 and TRBJ1-1, with D possibly matching TRBD1 (5 bases). Germline lookup yields CDR1 MDHEN and CDR2 SYDVKM. Trimming cost V 3 bases and J 11 bases, with 13 bases left between them. The CDR3 runs 12 residues. The CDR3 coding sequence is TGTGCCAGCAGTTTGAAGGGGCATGTTGCTTTCTTT. It translates to CASSLKGHVAFF.

The V and J genes are TRBV28 and TRBJ1-5; no definite D call. Per the germline V gene, CDR1 is MDHEN and CDR2 is SYDVKM. This CDR3 is built from 16 residues. V lost 1 base, J lost 2 bases, and 12 bases lay in between. This CDR3 is CASSLFGSRGNQPQHF. The CDR3 region has the DNA TGTGCCAGCAGTTTATTTGGTTCTAGGGGCAATCAGCCCCAGCATTTT. Full variable domain (missing parts from reference TRBV28 and TRBJ1-5): DVKVTQSSRYLVKRTGEKVFLECVQDMDHENMFWYRQDPGLGLRLIYFSYDVKMKEKGDIPEGYSVSREKKERFSLILESASTNQTSMYLCASSLFGSRGNQPQHFGDGTRLSIL.

The chain has TRBV19 and TRBJ2-7; maybe TRBD1 (6 bases). The V end lost 5 bases, the J end lost 6 bases, and 17 bases lay between the germline ends. Germline loops: CDR1 LNHDA, CDR2 SQIVND (reference sequence). CDR3 length: 14 amino acids. The DNA for the CDR3 is TGTGCCAGTAGTGCGACAGGTTTTTCATCCGAGCAGTACTTC. Amino acids: CASSATGFSSEQYF.

The chain recombines TRBV12-1 with TRBJ1-1. TRBV12-1 is designated a pseudogene. The CDR3 consists of 14 residues. The CDR3 nucleotides are TGTGCCAGCAGCTTTCCGGGCATTAACACTGAAGCTTTCTTT. Its protein product is CASSFPGINTEAFF.

The rearrangement uses TRBV30 and TRBJ2-3, with D possibly matching TRBD1 (6 bases). Germline CDR1 and CDR2: GTSNPN and SVGIG (reference sequence). CDR3 length equals 12 residues. V dropped 4 bases and J dropped 6 bases, with 11 bases sitting between them. The CDR3, as DNA: TGTGCCTGGACAGGGGATTTTGATACGCAGTATTTT. This encodes CAWTGDFDTQYF.

The chain joins TRBV6-5 to TRBJ2-1; 10 positions agree with TRBD1. The CDR3 runs to 15 residues. Germline V CDR1 and CDR2: MNHEY, SVGAGI. V lost 5 bases, J lost 6 bases, and 7 bases stayed unmatched. As DNA, the CDR3 is TGTGCCAGCAGTAAGACAGGGGGCGCGGGCAATGAGCAGTTCTTC. Protein product: CASSKTGGAGNEQFF.

The sample holds a few counts of this clone. The J gene is TRBJ1-1, the V gene TRBV5-1; 7 bases map to TRBD1. This CDR3 region has 17 residues. CDR1 SGHRS and CDR2 YFSETQ come from the germline V gene. Trimming removed 5 bases from V and 4 bases from J; junction bases left unmatched: 17. Written as DNA, the CDR3 is TGCGCCAGCAGTGACCGGGACAGAGGGAGGGCCCCCACTGAAGCTTTCTTT. Translation: CASSDRDRGRAPTEAFF.

This clone was recorded only once. The chain has TRBV28 and TRBJ1-4; weak D call: TRBD1 (5 bases). V lost 6 bases to trimming and J lost 5 bases, with 16 bases between them. This CDR3 comprises 15 residues. Germline V gene sequence: CDR1 MDHEN, CDR2 SYDVKM. The CDR3 nucleotides read TGTGCCAGCAGCCGACAACAGGCCCAGAATGAAAAACTGTTTTTT. Protein sequence: CASSRQQAQNEKLFF.

This clone was observed a single time. The rearrangement joins TRBV5-1 to TRBJ1-1; D call uncertain. Trimming took 2 bases from V and 6 from J, leaving 20 bases between them. Germline V gives CDR1 SGHRS, CDR2 YFSETQ. This CDR3 contains 16 residues. As DNA, the CDR3 is TGCGCCAGCAGCTTCTCATGGGGAGCGAACAGAGCTGAAGCTTTCTTT. Protein product: CASSFSWGANRAEAFF.

The chain couples TRBV6-5 to TRBJ2-1; the D call may be TRBD1 or TRBD2 (5 bases each). Deletions cut 0 bases from V and 4 bases from J, with 13 bases between. Germline loops: CDR1 MNHEY, CDR2 SVGAGI. The CDR3 is made up of 16 amino acids. CDR3 protein: CASSYSKGTRYNEQFF. In DNA, the CDR3 is TGTGCCAGCAGTTACTCGAAAGGGACCCGGTACAATGAGCAGTTCTTC.